A selection of T cell receptor beta chains follows, all from one sample in a study of tumor-infiltrating lymphocytes in oesophageal squamous cell carcinoma. TCRdb fed the PCR reads into MiXCR, producing one record per CDR3 protein. The table records just under 20,000 distinct CDR3 sequences, roughly two fifths of them present only once. The sequenced sample was normal esophageal tissue next to the tumor. These receptors originate from a male donor with esophageal squamous cell carcinoma. Each CDR3 is given with its conserved first and last residue. D genes are given only for firm matches.

V gene: TRBV7-6
D gene: .
J gene: TRBJ2-6
CDR3 protein: CACSLLAPLSSGANVLTF

V gene: TRBV7-6
D gene: .
J gene: TRBJ1-1
CDR3 protein: CASSLVKATEAFF

V gene: TRBV7-2
D gene: TRBD2
J gene: .
CDR3 protein: CASSPRASGIYEQYF

V gene: TRBV7-3
D gene: .
J gene: TRBJ2-3
CDR3 protein: CASSMFTDTQYF

V gene: TRBV11-3
D gene: TRBD2
J gene: TRBJ2-5
CDR3 protein: CASSLDSGGGETQYF

V gene: TRBV5-6
D gene: .
J gene: TRBJ2-7
CDR3 protein: CASSLQNYEQYF

V gene: TRBV12-3/TRBV12-4
D gene: .
J gene: TRBJ2-5
CDR3 protein: CASSLDAQGTKQYF

V gene: TRBV7-8
D gene: .
J gene: TRBJ1-2
CDR3 protein: CASSSGDPYGYTF

V gene: TRBV7-8
D gene: .
J gene: TRBJ2-3
CDR3 protein: CASRPDTSTTDTQYF

V gene: TRBV2
D gene: .
J gene: TRBJ2-1
CDR3 protein: CASSVQGHTEAFF

V gene: TRBV6-1
D gene: TRBD2
J gene: TRBJ2-7
CDR3 protein: CASSVLLAEAYEQYF

V gene: TRBV29-1
D gene: TRBD2
J gene: TRBJ2-2
CDR3 protein: CSVGLAGGTGELFF

V gene: TRBV11-3
D gene: TRBD2
J gene: TRBJ2-1
CDR3 protein: CASSLAVGNYNEQFF

V gene: TRBV7-9
D gene: TRBD2
J gene: TRBJ2-3
CDR3 protein: CASSDSGIPDTQYF

V gene: TRBV11-1
D gene: .
J gene: TRBJ2-1
CDR3 protein: CASSSSSARNEQFF

V gene: TRBV6-5
D gene: TRBD1
J gene: TRBJ2-1
CDR3 protein: CASSYSNRGPYNEQFF

V gene: TRBV7-3
D gene: .
J gene: TRBJ2-5
CDR3 protein: CASSLTGPRNQETQYF

V gene: TRBV10-1
D gene: .
J gene: TRBJ2-5
CDR3 protein: CASSESAGLGETQYF

V gene: TRBV6-1
D gene: .
J gene: TRBJ2-6
CDR3 protein: CASRGQSSGANVLTF

V gene: TRBV12-3/TRBV12-4
D gene: .
J gene: TRBJ2-2
CDR3 protein: CAMCSGGSHTGELFF

V gene: TRBV20-1
D gene: .
J gene: .
CDR3 protein: CSATRQLHQPQHF

V gene: TRBV7-3
D gene: TRBD1
J gene: TRBJ2-5
CDR3 protein: CASSPDRGDTGELYF

V gene: TRBV27
D gene: .
J gene: .
CDR3 protein: CASSLLGMRREETQYF

V gene: TRBV7-9
D gene: TRBD1
J gene: TRBJ2-3
CDR3 protein: CASSLETGADTQYF

V gene: TRBV18
D gene: TRBD2
J gene: TRBJ2-7
CDR3 protein: CASSVAGASSYEQYF

V gene: TRBV6-1
D gene: .
J gene: TRBJ1-1
CDR3 protein: CASSQHGGNTEAFF

V gene: TRBV20-1
D gene: .
J gene: TRBJ1-2
CDR3 protein: CSARGEANYGYTF

V gene: TRBV7-7
D gene: .
J gene: TRBJ2-1
CDR3 protein: CASSLFFAGENEQFF

V gene: TRBV29-1
D gene: .
J gene: TRBJ1-1
CDR3 protein: CSVENNREAFF

V gene: TRBV10-1
D gene: TRBD2
J gene: .
CDR3 protein: CASSETSGGIYEQYF

V gene: TRBV19
D gene: .
J gene: TRBJ1-5
CDR3 protein: CASSIGYSNQPQHF

V gene: TRBV7-9
D gene: .
J gene: TRBJ2-2
CDR3 protein: CASSLGGQRRELFF

V gene: TRBV27
D gene: TRBD1
J gene: .
CDR3 protein: CASSSRQGSGETQYF

V gene: TRBV28
D gene: .
J gene: TRBJ1-1
CDR3 protein: CASSQVNTEAFF

V gene: TRBV6-1
D gene: .
J gene: TRBJ1-2
CDR3 protein: CASSGSLGGYTF

V gene: TRBV6-1
D gene: .
J gene: TRBJ2-3
CDR3 protein: CATKFGGPTDTQYF

V gene: TRBV18
D gene: .
J gene: TRBJ2-3
CDR3 protein: CASSPPLASDTQYF

V gene: TRBV28
D gene: .
J gene: .
CDR3 protein: CASSLGRSGYEQFF

V gene: TRBV6-1
D gene: .
J gene: TRBJ2-4
CDR3 protein: CASSPLRLGTGKNIQYF

V gene: TRBV7-2
D gene: .
J gene: TRBJ2-5
CDR3 protein: CASSLRLSQETQYF

V gene: TRBV6-1
D gene: TRBD1
J gene: TRBJ2-1
CDR3 protein: CASSMTGYNEQFF

V gene: TRBV6-6
D gene: .
J gene: TRBJ1-5
CDR3 protein: CASSYTSNQPQHF

V gene: TRBV12-3/TRBV12-4
D gene: .
J gene: TRBJ1-3
CDR3 protein: CASSRDQSGNTIYF

V gene: TRBV7-2
D gene: TRBD2
J gene: TRBJ2-5
CDR3 protein: CASSPQAGGRQETQYF

V gene: TRBV6-1
D gene: TRBD1
J gene: TRBJ2-3
CDR3 protein: CASRVRDRNTDTQYF